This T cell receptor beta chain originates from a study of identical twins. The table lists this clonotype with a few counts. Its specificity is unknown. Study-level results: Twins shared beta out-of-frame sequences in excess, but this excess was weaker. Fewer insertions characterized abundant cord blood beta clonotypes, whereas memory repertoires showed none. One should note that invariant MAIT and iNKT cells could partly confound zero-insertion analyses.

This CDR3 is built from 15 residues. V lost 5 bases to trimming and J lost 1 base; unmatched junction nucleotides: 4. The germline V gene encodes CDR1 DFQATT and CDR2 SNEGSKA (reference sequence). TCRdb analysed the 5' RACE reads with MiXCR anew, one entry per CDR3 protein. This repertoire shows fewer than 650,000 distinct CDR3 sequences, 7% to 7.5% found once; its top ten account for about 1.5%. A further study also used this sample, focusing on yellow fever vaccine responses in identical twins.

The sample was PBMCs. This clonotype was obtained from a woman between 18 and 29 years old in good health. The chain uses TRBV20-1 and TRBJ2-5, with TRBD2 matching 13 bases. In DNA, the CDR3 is TGCAGTGCTCCTGGACTAGCGGGGGCCCAAGAGACCCAGTACTTC. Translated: CSAPGLAGAQETQYF.